Listed here is a single TCR beta chain. Its antigen is unidentified. This sample is drawn from a study of Graves' ophthalmopathy and Graves' hyperthyroidism. Regarding the study as a whole: Most thyroid clonotypes expanded beyond 0.001 frequency were also found in blood.

V lost 4 bases and J lost 6; bases outside the gene matches: 8. CDR3 length: 16 amino acids. CDR1 and CDR2 (germline): SGDLS, YYNGEE. Amplification of TCR beta CDR3 regions used RNA transcripts. The first-round RT-PCR employed HTBI primers together with the Qiagen OneStep RT-PCR kit. A multiplex PCR was then performed as the second round. MiXCR, run by TCRdb on the multiplex PCR reads, gives a single entry per CDR3 protein. This table has 650,000 to 900,000 distinct CDR3 sequences, 35% to 50% appearing once. This TCR was sampled from an adult man with Graves' ophthalmopathy. The sequencing input was peripheral blood. The chain employs TRBV9 and TRBJ1-6; 9 bases align to TRBD1. CDR3 coding DNA: TGTGCCAGCAGCCCAGACAGGGGGAGACGTAATTCACCCCTCCACTTT. It yields the protein CASSPDRGRRNSPLHF.